This T cell receptor (beta chain) came from a study of T cells in Graves' hyperthyroidism and ophthalmopathy (dated by TCRdb to the late 2010s). For context, the study as a whole: Peripheral blood samples were taken at the time of initial diagnosis, prior to any treatment. To identify TCR V-J signatures that set the groups apart, the researchers used a discovery cohort of 100 patients, made up of fewer than 50 with Graves' ophthalmopathy and about 60 with stable Graves' hyperthyroidism. An independent validation cohort of around 19 hyperthyroidism patients and over 15 patients who later progressed to ophthalmopathy tested prospective prediction of ophthalmopathy. The 100 or so discovery patients were divided at random into training and test sets in a 7:3 ratio. Thyroid tissue and blood T-cell repertoires from six Graves' hyperthyroidism patients were also compared in the study. After blood sampling, hyperthyroidism patients were treated with methimazole at a starting dose of 30 mg daily, and ophthalmopathy patients were treated with high-dose intravenous methylprednisolone. According to the paper, TCR Vbeta CDR3 sequencing was carried out on 135 peripheral blood samples, which came from 40 to 45 ophthalmopathy, about 75 hyperthyroidism and approximately 17 progressor patients.

General study outcomes and caveats: Most expanded thyroid clonotypes (frequency above 0.001) were also detected in blood, suggesting blood repertoires may reflect thyroid immune responses. Sample size was not statistically predetermined, and investigators were not blinded to group allocation. A model built on a 13 V-J signature distinguished ophthalmopathy from stable hyperthyroidism, reaching roughly 88% sensitivity and about 81% specificity in cross-validation and 80%/75% in testing. During validation, the model predicted progression to ophthalmopathy a median of approximately 6 months ahead of onset, with roughly 65% sensitivity and about 72% specificity.

Notes on this clonotype: This receptor's antigen is unknown. Base-call qualities are not available, and no considerably larger clone is one nucleotide away.

Graves' hyperthyroidism was defined as stable when no progression to ophthalmopathy occurred over 18 months of follow-up. The hyperthyroidism patients were between 18 and 65 years old and newly diagnosed, with a disease duration of less than 2 months. Exclusion was applied to patients with uncontrolled infections, other autoimmune diseases, pregnancy or lactation. Diagnoses relied on clinical symptoms, serum thyroxine and TRAb, thyroid ultrasound and orbital computed tomography. Ficoll-Paque density gradient centrifugation was used to isolate PBMCs from 9.5 to 10 ml of fresh peripheral blood. Total RNA was extracted with Trizol reagent, and quality was checked on an Agilent 2100 Bioanalyzer. The CDR1 and CDR2 encoded by the germline V gene (reference sequence) are DFQATT and SNEGSKA. The CDR3 sequence holds 15 residues, the cysteine and phenylalanine included. The retained sequence is limited to the CDR3, 45 bases, with the frame set at the first base. Trimmed from V: 6 bases; trimmed from J: 8 bases; junction bases lacking a gene match: 14.

The TCR beta CDR3 regions were amplified from RNA transcripts. The TCR CDR3 was subjected to a first round of RT-PCR using the HTBI primer set and the Qiagen OneStep RT-PCR kit. A second multiplex PCR round built the libraries, followed by size selection and purification. The libraries were sequenced on an Illumina HiSeq2000 using paired-end 100 bp reads. The study's processing was this. SOAPnuke was used to process the raw data, with reads discarded if the reads contained adapters or uncalled bases, had a mean Phred below 15, or lacked an exact constant-primer or identifier match. COPE v1.2.5 was used to merge the high-quality paired reads, and each unique nucleotide sequence was defined as a clonotype. MiTCR v1.1 was used to align the clonotypes against IMGT TRBV, TRBD and TRBJ reference segments. Only V-J combinations with frequency above 0.0001, covering roughly 99% of repertoires, were analysed. The TCS score was defined as the ratio of F50 (clonal expansion) to E x V (chaos), calculated using BLOSUM62-based TCRdist between CDR3 peptides within each V-J. Welch's t-statistics and random forest reduced just over 500 V-J features to 13, which were used in a naive Bayes classifier (R e1071). TCRdb reprocessed the public reads (quality trimming at Q25 with fastp, clone calling with MiXCR) and kept in-frame beta chains. Duplicate CDR3 protein sequences are folded into a single record with the most common DNA and genes. The V and J calls were determined by TCRdb, not by the authors. The sample has about 690,000 distinct CDR3 sequences on record, roughly 17% of them singletons. The ten largest clones add up to roughly 16% of the sample.

This clonotype was sampled from a man in his fifties or sixties with Graves' hyperthyroidism. The sequencing input was blood. This receptor chain uses TRBV20-1 and TRBJ2-1; 9 central bases correspond to TRBD2. In nucleotides, the sequence is TGCAGTGCCTCAGGGGGTAGCGGGAGATTCCATGAGCAGTTCTTC. This translates into CSASGGSGRFHEQFF.